This entry concerns a single T cell receptor (beta chain). This sample was taken from a study of tumor and adjacent non-tumor tissue in lung cancer. The library came from three nested PCR rounds adapted from ARM-PCR protocols. From the multiplex PCR reads, TCRdb called clonotypes with MiXCR, one entry per CDR3 protein. The sample carries 60,000 to 70,000 distinct CDR3 sequences, roughly 77% recorded once. The germline V gene encodes CDR1 SQVTM and CDR2 ANQGSEA. The CDR3 totals 13 residues. V lost 6 bases and J lost 6, with 15 bases in between. No cell sorting was done before RNA was extracted from the tissue. More than 3 cm separated this lung sample from the edge of the tumor.

What was sequenced was distant non-tumor lung tissue. This chain links TRBV29-1 with TRBJ2-1, with TRBD2 as a possible D gene (6 bases). The receptor was derived from a man in his fifties or sixties with non-small cell lung cancer. The CDR3, as DNA: TGCAGCGTCACGGAGGGCATCAGCAATGAGCAGTTCTTC. As protein: CSVTEGISNEQFF.